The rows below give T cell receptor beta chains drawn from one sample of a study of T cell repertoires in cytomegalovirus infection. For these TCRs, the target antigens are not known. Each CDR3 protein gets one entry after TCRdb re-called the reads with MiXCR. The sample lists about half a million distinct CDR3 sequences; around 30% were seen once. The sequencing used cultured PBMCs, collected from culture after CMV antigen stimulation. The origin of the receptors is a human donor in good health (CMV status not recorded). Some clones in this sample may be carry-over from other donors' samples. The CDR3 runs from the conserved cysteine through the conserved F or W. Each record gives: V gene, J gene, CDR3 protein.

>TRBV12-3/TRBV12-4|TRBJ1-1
CASSLYVLGARSTEAFF
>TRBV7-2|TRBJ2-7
CASSQTSGSMGYEQYF
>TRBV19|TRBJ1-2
CASSIGDSQLYGYTF
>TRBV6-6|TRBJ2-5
CASKPLGAGKETQYF
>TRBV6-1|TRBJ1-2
CASRRGTGGTGGYGYTF
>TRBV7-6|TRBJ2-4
CASSLAKWTSGFSKNIQYF
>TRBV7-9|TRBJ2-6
CASSFSGGANVLTF
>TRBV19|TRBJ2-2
CASSTGSRELFF
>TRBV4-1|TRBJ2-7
CASSHLTSGSGYEQYF
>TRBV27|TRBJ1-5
CASSLRQGVVNQPQHF
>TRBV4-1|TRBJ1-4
CASSHPGATNEKLFF
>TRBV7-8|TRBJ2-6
CASSPVSASGANVLTF
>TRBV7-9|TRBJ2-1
CASSRPGSYNEQFF
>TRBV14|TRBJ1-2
CASRKDGKFYGYTF
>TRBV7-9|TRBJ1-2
CASSSTRHVRFGYTF
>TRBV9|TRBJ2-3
CASSVRRTSTDTQYF
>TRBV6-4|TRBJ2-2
CASSPRMGVRTGELFF
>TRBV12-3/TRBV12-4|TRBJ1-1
CASRPGDLGTEAFF
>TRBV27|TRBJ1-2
CASKSSTVGYTF
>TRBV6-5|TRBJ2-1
CASSSEGLARKQFF
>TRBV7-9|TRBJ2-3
CASSLLTGGSTDTQYF
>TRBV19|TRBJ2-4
CASSPLLAGGPYNIQYF
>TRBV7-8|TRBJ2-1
CASSLAPGSSYNEQFF
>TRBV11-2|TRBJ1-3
CASSAPGQRGNTIYF
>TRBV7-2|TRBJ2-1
CASSLDTPRRNEQFF
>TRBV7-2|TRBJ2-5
CASSLAGQYLTRGRQETQYF